This T cell receptor (beta chain) was captured in a study of shared clonotypes between healthy human individuals. Study results and caveats: It was anticipated that sequencing depth would influence how many clonotypes donors shared.

This CDR3 is built from 14 residues. V was trimmed by 3 bases and J by 1 base, leaving 10 bases between them. Germline CDR1 and CDR2: SGHNT and YYREEE (reference sequence). Points on this clone: Its antigen is not identified. In the same sample, other DNA sequences code for this CDR3.

Here immunoSEQ multiplex PCR was the method, and the copy in TCRdb shows in-frame clones only, minus some. The profile shows about 480,000 clones, around 74% of them singletons. Genomic DNA for unsorted samples, which was extracted with the QIAamp DNA Blood Mini kit, came from 81 million or so PBMCs. The sample comprised PBMCs. This rearrangement joins TRBV5-4 to TRBJ1-1; D possibly corresponds to TRBD1 (5 bases). The receptor was isolated from a woman in her forties in good health. Some clones in this sample may be carry-over from other donors' samples. This chain's CDR3 is CASSSPTANTEAFF. Written as DNA, the CDR3 is TGTGCCAGCAGCTCCCCGACAGCGAACACTGAAGCTTTCTTT. Together with reference TRBV5-4 and TRBJ1-1, the CDR3 gives the full variable domain: ETGVTQSPTHLIKTRGQQVTLRCSSQSGHNTVSWYQQALGQGPQFIFQYYREEENGRGNFPPRFSGLQFPNYSSELNVNALELDDSALYLCASSSPTANTEAFFGQGTRLTVV.